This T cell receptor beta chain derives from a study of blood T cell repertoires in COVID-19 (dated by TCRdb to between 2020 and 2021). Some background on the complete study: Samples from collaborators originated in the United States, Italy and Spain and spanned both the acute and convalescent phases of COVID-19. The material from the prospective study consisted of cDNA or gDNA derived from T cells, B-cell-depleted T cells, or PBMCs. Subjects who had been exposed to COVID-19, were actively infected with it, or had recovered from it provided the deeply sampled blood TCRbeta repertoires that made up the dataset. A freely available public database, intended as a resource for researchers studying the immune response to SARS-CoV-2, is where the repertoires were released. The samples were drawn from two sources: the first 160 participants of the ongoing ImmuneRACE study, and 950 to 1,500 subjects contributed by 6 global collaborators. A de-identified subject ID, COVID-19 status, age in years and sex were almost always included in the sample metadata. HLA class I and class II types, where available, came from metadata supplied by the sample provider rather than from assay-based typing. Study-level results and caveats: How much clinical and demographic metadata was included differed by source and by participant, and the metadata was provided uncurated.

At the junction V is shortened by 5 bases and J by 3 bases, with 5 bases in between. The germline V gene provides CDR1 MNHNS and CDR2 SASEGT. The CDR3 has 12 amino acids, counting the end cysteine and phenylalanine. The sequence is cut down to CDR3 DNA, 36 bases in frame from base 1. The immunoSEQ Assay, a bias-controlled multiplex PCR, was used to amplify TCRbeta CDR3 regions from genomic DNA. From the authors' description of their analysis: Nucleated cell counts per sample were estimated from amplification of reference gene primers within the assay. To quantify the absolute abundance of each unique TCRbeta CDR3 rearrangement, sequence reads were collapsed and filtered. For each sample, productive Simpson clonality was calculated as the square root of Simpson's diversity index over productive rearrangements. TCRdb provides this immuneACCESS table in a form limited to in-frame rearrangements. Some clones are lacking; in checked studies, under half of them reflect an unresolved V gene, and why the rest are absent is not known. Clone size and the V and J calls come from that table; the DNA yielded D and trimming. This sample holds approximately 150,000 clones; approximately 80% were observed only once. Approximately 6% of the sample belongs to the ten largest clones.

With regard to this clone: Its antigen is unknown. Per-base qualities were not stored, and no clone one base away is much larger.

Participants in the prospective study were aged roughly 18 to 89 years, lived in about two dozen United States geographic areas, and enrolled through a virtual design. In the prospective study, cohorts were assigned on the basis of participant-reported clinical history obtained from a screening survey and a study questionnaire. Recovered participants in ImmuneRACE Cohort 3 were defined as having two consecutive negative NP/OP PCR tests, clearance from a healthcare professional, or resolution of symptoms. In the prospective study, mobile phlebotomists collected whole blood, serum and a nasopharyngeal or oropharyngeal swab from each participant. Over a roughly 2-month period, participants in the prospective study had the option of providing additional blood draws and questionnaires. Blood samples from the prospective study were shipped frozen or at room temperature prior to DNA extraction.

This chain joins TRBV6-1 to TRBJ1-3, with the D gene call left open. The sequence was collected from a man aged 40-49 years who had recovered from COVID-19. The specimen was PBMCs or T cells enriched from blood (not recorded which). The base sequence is TGTGCCAGCAGTCCAGGTGGAAACACCATATATTTT. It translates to CASSPGGNTIYF.